These 24 T cell receptor beta chains were sequenced from one sample in a study of Tregs in tolerant kidney transplant recipients. Using immunoSEQ multiplex PCR, the repertoire was profiled, and TCRdb retains in-frame clones only, with some absent. The sample carries roughly 16,000 clones, 80% recorded once. The sequencing used Tregs from blood, collected before the transplant. The receptors come from a human donor who received a combined kidney and bone marrow transplant.

The chain recombines TRBV6-5 with TRBJ1-5; D not resolved. The germline CDR1 and CDR2 sequences are MNHEY and SVGAGI. The V gene lost 3 bases and the J gene lost 0 bases, with 9 bases spanning the gap. The CDR3 runs to 15 residues. The CDR3 DNA reads TGTGCCAGCAGTTATCGCAGGAATAGCAATCAGCCCCAGCATTTT. Amino acid sequence: CASSYRRNSNQPQHF.

This clone came up once. This chain joins TRBV5-1 and TRBJ2-1; 10 nucleotides match TRBD2. This CDR3 spans 16 amino acids. The V segment lost 4 bases and the J segment 3 bases; nucleotides outside the gene matches: 7. In germline, CDR1 is SGHRS, CDR2 YFSETQ. This CDR3 reads CASSPGSSGSYNEQFF. As DNA, the CDR3 is TGCGCCAGCAGCCCTGGGTCTAGCGGGAGCTACAATGAGCAGTTCTTC. The whole variable domain, remainder taken from reference TRBV5-1 and TRBJ2-1, is KAGVTQTPRYLIKTRGQQVTLSCSPISGHRSVSWYQQTPGQGLQFLFEYFSETQRNKGNFPGRFSGRQFSNSRSEMNVSTLELGDSALYLCASSPGSSGSYNEQFFGPGTRLTVL.

The V call is TRBV5-1, the J call TRBJ2-1, with 11 bases lining up with TRBD2. The germline CDR1 and CDR2 sequences are SGHRS and YFSETQ. CDR3 length: 17 residues. With V trimmed by 0 bases and J by 6 bases, 8 bases remained unmatched. The CDR3 reads CASSLVASGGWGNEQFF. CDR3 DNA: TGCGCCAGCAGCTTGGTGGCTAGCGGGGGGTGGGGCAATGAGCAGTTCTTC.

V is TRBV5-1 and J is TRBJ1-3; TRBD1 matches at 8 bases. The CDR3 has 17 residues. Per the germline V gene, CDR1 is SGHRS and CDR2 is YFSETQ. The V and J ends lost 4 bases and 0 bases, in that order; junction bases with no gene match: 9. CDR3 region: CASSQGQVFSSGNTIYF. The CDR3 DNA reads TGCGCCAGCAGCCAGGGACAGGTCTTTAGCTCTGGAAACACCATATATTTT.

This chain links TRBV18 with TRBJ2-5; perhaps TRBD2 as D (5 bases). The CDR3 has 15 amino acids. The germline CDR1 and CDR2 sequences are KGHSH and LQKENI. Trimming shortened V by 2 bases and J by 2 bases, and 12 bases separated the two germline ends. CDR3 protein: CASSPGSSGQETQYF. In nucleotides, the CDR3 is TGTGCCAGCTCACCAGGGAGTTCGGGACAAGAGACCCAGTACTTC.

V and J are TRBV5-4 and TRBJ1-4; 9 bases fit TRBD1. The CDR3 is 15 amino acids. With V trimmed by 4 bases and J by 8 bases, 9 bases remained unmatched. CDR1 is SGHNT, CDR2 YYREEE, per germline (reference sequence). The CDR3 loop is CASSPPGQGDEKLFF. The CDR3 DNA reads as TGTGCCAGCAGCCCCCCGGGACAGGGTGACGAAAAACTGTTTTTT.

V usage is TRBV18 and J usage is TRBJ2-7, with D possibly matching TRBD2 (7 bases). The length of the CDR3 is 15 residues. Looked up from germline, CDR1 is KGHSH and CDR2 is LQKENI. V lost 0 bases and J 2 bases, leaving 11 bases between the germline ends. CDR3 sequence (DNA): TGTGCCAGCTCACCACCGGCGGGGGCGACCTACGAGCAGTACTTC. Its protein product is CASSPPAGATYEQYF. Full variable domain (missing parts from reference TRBV18 and TRBJ2-7): NAGVMQNPRHLVRRRGQEARLRCSPMKGHSHVYWYRQLPEEGLKFMVYLQKENIIDESGMPKERFSAEFPKEGPSILRIQQVVRGDSAAYFCASSPPAGATYEQYFGPGTRLTVT.

This sequence joins TRBV2 and TRBJ2-3; the D gene is possibly TRBD2 (6 bases). Germline assignment: CDR1 SNHLY and CDR2 FYNNEI. The CDR3 sequence is 13 residues long. V was clipped by 6 bases and J by 2 bases, with 9 bases between them. This chain's CDR3 is CASSLALTDTQYF. In nucleotides, the CDR3 is TGTGCCAGCAGCCTAGCGCTCACAGATACGCAGTATTTT.

This clone turned up a few times. This rearrangement joins TRBV7-2 to TRBJ1-2; 7 nucleotides agree with TRBD1. The germline V gene encodes CDR1 SGHTA and CDR2 FQGNSA. The CDR3 has 13 residues. Unmatched junction bases numbered 11, after V lost 8 bases and J lost 8 bases. The CDR3 bases are TGTGCCAGCTACGACAGGAGGGGACAGGGCTACACCTTC. Amino acids: CASYDRRGQGYTF.

The V call is TRBV5-1, the J call TRBJ1-4; 8 nucleotides match TRBD1. The CDR3 length is 15 residues. Trimming cost V 4 bases and J 7 bases; bases outside gene matches: 9. Germline V gene lookup returns CDR1 SGHRS and CDR2 YFSETQ. Written as DNA, the CDR3 is TGCGCCAGCAGCACGATCGGACAGGGTGGTGAAAAACTGTTTTTT. Amino acid sequence: CASSTIGQGGEKLFF.

CDR3 amino acids: CASSPPQGSAEAFF. DNA for the CDR3: TGTGCCAGCAGCCCGCCCCAGGGGAGCGCTGAAGCTTTCTTT. The chain employs TRBV5-4 and TRBJ1-1; D is possibly TRBD1 (6 bases). This CDR3 has 14 residues. Germline lookup yields CDR1 SGHNT and CDR2 YYREEE (reference sequence). The V and J ends lost 4 bases and 6 bases respectively, with 16 bases between them.

The V and J genes are TRBV27 and TRBJ1-2; weak D call: TRBD1 (5 bases). CDR1 and CDR2 (germline): MNHEY, SMNVEV (reference sequence). Trimming removed 3 bases from V and 5 bases from J, with 10 bases in between. CDR3 length equals 13 residues. CDR3 DNA: TGTGCCAGCAGTTTCAACGGGGGTTATGGCTACACCTTC. It encodes CASSFNGGYGYTF.

The chain's CDR3 is CAIQANSRYNYGYTF. CDR3 in DNA: TGTGCCATTCAAGCCAACAGCCGCTATAACTATGGCTACACCTTC. V usage is TRBV6-6 and J usage is TRBJ1-2; D is unclear. CDR1 is MNHNY and CDR2 is SVGAGI in the germline V gene (reference sequence). V was pared by 10 bases and J by 1 base, with 19 bases between. The CDR3 spans 15 residues.

This chain connects TRBV5-1 to TRBJ2-7; the match to TRBD1 covers 8 bases. V gave up 5 bases and J gave up 7 bases; unmatched junction bases: 17. The CDR3 extends over 16 amino acids. Germline CDR1 SGHRS, CDR2 YFSETQ. The CDR3: CASSWYRTGSLGEQYF. CDR3 bases: TGCGCCAGCAGTTGGTACAGGACAGGGAGTCTGGGGGAGCAGTACTTC.

The chain is built from TRBV19 and TRBJ1-5, with TRBD1 matching over 8 bases. Germline CDR1 and CDR2: LNHDA and SQIVND (reference sequence). Trimming cost V 4 bases and J 4 bases; bases outside gene matches: 9. This CDR3 has 16 amino acids. CDR3 sequence (DNA): TGTGCCAGTAGTACCATCGACAGGGGACCTAATCAGCCCCAGCATTTT. Translation gives CASSTIDRGPNQPQHF.

This rearrangement joins TRBV4-1 to TRBJ2-7; D possibly corresponds to TRBD2 (6 bases). CDR1 is MGHRA, CDR2 YSYEKL, per germline. The CDR3 runs 16 residues. V lost 1 base to trimming and J lost 0 bases, with 13 bases between them. CDR3 bases: TGCGCCAGCAGCCAAGGGATCGGGGGAAGCTCCTACGAGCAGTACTTC. Protein product: CASSQGIGGSSYEQYF.

V and J are TRBV5-1 and TRBJ2-7, with 10 bases aligning to TRBD1. V shed 4 bases, J shed 7 bases, and the junction held 8 bases outside the gene matches. The CDR3 contains 14 residues. The germline gives CDR1 SGHRS, CDR2 YFSETQ. The CDR3 protein is CASSPRQGAGEQYF. In nucleotides, the CDR3 is TGCGCCAGCAGCCCGAGACAGGGGGCGGGGGAGCAGTACTTC.

CDR3 region: CASSPGWLRDEQFF. The DNA of the CDR3 is TGTGCCAGCAGCCCAGGCTGGCTCAGGGATGAGCAGTTCTTC. J is TRBJ2-1 and V is TRBV7-8, with D maybe TRBD1 (5 bases). Trimming removed 5 bases from V and 8 bases from J, with 16 bases in between. The germline V gene encodes CDR1 SGHVS and CDR2 FQNEAQ. The CDR3 loop spans 14 amino acids.

The chain employs TRBV5-1 and TRBJ2-3; 11 bases align to TRBD2. Trimming took 3 bases from V and 2 from J; bases not matched to a gene: 11. Per germline, CDR1 SGHRS and CDR2 YFSETQ. The CDR3 runs to 18 residues. Here the CDR3 DNA reads TGCGCCAGCAGCTCCCCCCGACTAGCGGGGCGGTTCACAGATACGCAGTATTTT. Amino acids: CASSSPRLAGRFTDTQYF.

This clone was found a few times. This chain joins TRBV10-3 and TRBJ1-2; TRBD1 might be the D (6 bases). Germline V lookup: CDR1 ENHRY, CDR2 SYGVKD. The CDR3 has 12 residues. V gave up 6 bases and J gave up 8 bases, with 13 bases separating them. In nucleotides, the CDR3 is TGTGCCATCAGCACAGGGCTTCGAGGCTACACCTTC. This codes for CAISTGLRGYTF.

This clone was picked up a small number of times. This chain links TRBV4-1 with TRBJ1-1; TRBD1 aligns across 10 bases. From germline, CDR1 is MGHRA and CDR2 YSYEKL. The CDR3 runs to 16 residues. The V and J ends lost 6 bases and 8 bases, in that order; junction bases with no gene match: 15. The CDR3 DNA is TGCGCCAGCAGACGCAAAGCTCGGACAGGGGGTTTCGAAGCTTTCTTT. Translating it yields CASRRKARTGGFEAFF.

This clone was observed a few times. The chain links TRBV7-8 to TRBJ2-7, with a weak D call TRBD1 (6 bases). The V gene lost 5 bases and the J gene lost 4 bases, with 21 bases spanning the gap. This CDR3 comprises 16 residues. Germline V gene data show CDR1 as SGHVS and CDR2 as FQNEAQ. The CDR3 DNA reads TGTGCCAGCAGCCTTGGAGCCCAGGGGTCAGGGTACGAGCAGTACTTC. Translated: CASSLGAQGSGYEQYF.

The chain uses TRBV2 and TRBJ1-2; D is unresolved. V lost 1 base to trimming and J lost 0 bases, with 9 bases between them. The CDR3 is 15 residues long. Germline loops: CDR1 SNHLY, CDR2 FYNNEI. Here the CDR3 DNA reads TGTGCCAGCAGTGAAGGGCGGATTACTAACTATGGCTACACCTTC. It is translated as CASSEGRITNYGYTF.

This clone occurred a few times. The chain links TRBV7-9 to TRBJ1-1; 7 bases fit TRBD1. Germline CDR1 reads SEHNR; CDR2 reads FQNEAQ (reference sequence). V lost 6 bases to trimming and J lost 3 bases; unmatched junction nucleotides: 7. CDR3 length: 14 residues. As DNA, the CDR3 is TGTGCCAGCAGGCAAACCGACAGGGACACTGAAGCTTTCTTT. The encoded protein is CASRQTDRDTEAFF.